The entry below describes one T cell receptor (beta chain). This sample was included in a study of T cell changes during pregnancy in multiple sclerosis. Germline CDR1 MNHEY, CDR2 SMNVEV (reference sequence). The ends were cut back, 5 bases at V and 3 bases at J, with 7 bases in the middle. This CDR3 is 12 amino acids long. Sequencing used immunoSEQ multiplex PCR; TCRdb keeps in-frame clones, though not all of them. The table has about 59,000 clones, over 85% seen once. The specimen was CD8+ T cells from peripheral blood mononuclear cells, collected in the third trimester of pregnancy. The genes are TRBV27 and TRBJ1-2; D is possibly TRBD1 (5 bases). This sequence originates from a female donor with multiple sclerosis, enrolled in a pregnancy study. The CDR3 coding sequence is TGTGCCAGCAGTCGGGGGGACTATGGCTACACCTTC. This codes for CASSRGDYGYTF.